Following are 8 T cell receptor beta chains from one sample sequenced in a study of blood T cell repertoires in COVID-19. The table came from immunoSEQ multiplex PCR; TCRdb's copy has only in-frame clones and leaves some out. The sample lists 65,000 to 85,000 clones; around four fifths were seen once. Source material: peripheral blood. Receptor source: a man aged 45-65 years with active COVID-19.

The chain combines TRBV2 with TRBJ2-3; maybe TRBD1 (6 bases). The length of the CDR3 is 14 residues. The V gene's germline CDR1 is SNHLY and CDR2 FYNNEI. Trimming pared 5 bases from V and 1 base from J, leaving 10 bases between. This chain's CDR3 is CASSWGRGTDTQYF. The CDR3 DNA is TGTGCCAGCAGTTGGGGGCGAGGCACAGATACGCAGTATTTT.

The chain uses TRBV28 and TRBJ1-1; the match to TRBD1 covers 9 bases. The CDR3 runs to 13 residues. J was trimmed by 12 bases and V by 6 bases; bases with no gene match: 11. Germline values: CDR1 MDHEN, CDR2 SYDVKM. CDR3 loop: CASSNRGRTETFF. The CDR3 DNA reads TGTGCCAGCAGCAACAGGGGGCGAACCGAAACTTTCTTT.

This clone has only one observation. The chain uses TRBV10-2 and TRBJ1-2; 8 bases map to TRBD1. This CDR3 spans 16 amino acids. CDR1 WSHSY and CDR2 SAAADI come from the germline V gene. Losses at the gene ends were 0 bases for V and 8 bases for J; bases not matched to a gene: 11. The chain's CDR3 is CASSESSPGRGHGYTF. The DNA of the CDR3 is TGCGCCAGCAGTGAGTCCTCCCCGGGCAGGGGGCACGGCTACACCTTC.

V and J are TRBV7-8 and TRBJ2-4, with 7 positions matching TRBD2. CDR3 length equals 18 residues. V was clipped by 3 bases and J by 1 base; unmatched bases: 12. CDR1 is SGHVS and CDR2 is FQNEAQ in the germline V gene. For the CDR3, the DNA is TGTGCCAGCAGCTTTGGGGGGTCGGGGGGAGTGGCCAAAAACATTCAGTACTTC. It codes for CASSFGGSGGVAKNIQYF.

The V gene is TRBV12-3 or TRBV12-4, the J gene TRBJ1-4; 8 bases match TRBD1. The CDR3 runs 13 residues. Unmatched junction bases numbered 10, after V lost 5 bases and J lost 14 bases. The CDR3 DNA sequence: TGTGCCAGCAGTCCCGGGACAGGCGGAAGGCTGTTTTTT. This encodes CASSPGTGGRLFF.

The chain is built from TRBV15 and TRBJ1-4, with TRBD1 matching over 7 bases. The CDR3 covers 14 residues. Per the germline V gene, CDR1 is LNHNV and CDR2 is YYDKDF (reference sequence). Trimming took 0 bases from V and 7 from J; bases not matched to a gene: 2. CDR3 residues: CATSRDRGLEKLFF. In nucleotides, the CDR3 is TGTGCCACCAGCAGAGATAGGGGGCTTGAAAAACTGTTTTTT.

The V call is TRBV18, the J call TRBJ1-3, with 7 bases identical to TRBD1. Germline CDR1 is KGHSH and CDR2 is LQKENI. V lost 4 bases and J lost 0; bases outside the gene matches: 6. This CDR3 spans 16 amino acids. The chain's CDR3 is CASSLGQVSSGNTIYF. The CDR3 coding sequence is TGTGCCAGCTCACTCGGACAGGTTTCCTCTGGAAACACCATATATTTT. The full variable domain, its missing parts supplied by reference TRBV18 and TRBJ1-3, is NAGVMQNPRHLVRRRGQEARLRCSPMKGHSHVYWYRQLPEEGLKFMVYLQKENIIDESGMPKERFSAEFPKEGPSILRIQQVVRGDSAAYFCASSLGQVSSGNTIYFGEGSWLTVV.

The V and J genes are TRBV6-5 and TRBJ1-1, with a weak D call TRBD1 (5 bases). The length of the CDR3 is 13 residues. Deletions cut 10 bases from V and 0 bases from J, with 12 bases between. Germline assignment: CDR1 MNHEY and CDR2 SVGAGI. The CDR3 DNA reads as TGTGCCACGAAGACAGAGTTGAACACTGAAGCTTTCTTT. Its translation is CATKTELNTEAFF.